These 5 T cell receptor beta chains were all obtained from the same sample, sequenced in a study of Ad26.COV2.S vaccination and SARS-CoV-2 variants. Generated by immunoSEQ multiplex PCR, the TCRdb table keeps only in-frame clones and is missing some. Among roughly 100,000 clones listed, roughly 75% were seen once. Sequencing was performed on peripheral blood, taken after recovery from COVID-19. The receptor set was obtained from a human donor who had recovered from COVID-19.

The chain has TRBV2 and TRBJ2-2; the D gene is possibly TRBD1 (6 bases). Germline V gives CDR1 SNHLY, CDR2 FYNNEI. V gave up 3 bases and J gave up 7 bases, with 12 bases separating them. This CDR3 has 14 residues. Here the CDR3 DNA reads TGTGCCAGCAGTGATCGGACAGCTAACGGGGAGCTGTTTTTT. Protein sequence: CASSDRTANGELFF.

V gene TRBV5-1 combines with J gene TRBJ2-2; no clear D. The V and J ends lost 2 bases and 0 bases respectively, with 8 bases between them. The length of the CDR3 is 15 residues. Germline V CDR1 and CDR2: SGHRS, YFSETQ. CDR3 coding DNA: TGCGCCAGCAGCTTAGGTCAGCCGAACACCGGGGAGCTGTTTTTT. It codes for CASSLGQPNTGELFF.

This clone was recorded a few times. The V and J genes are TRBV9 and TRBJ1-2; D possibly corresponds to TRBD1 (5 bases). V lost 6 bases and J 0 bases, leaving 15 bases between the germline ends. The CDR3 contains 15 residues. CDR1 and CDR2 (germline): SGDLS, YYNGEE. CDR3 sequence reads: CASTWGQDTNYGYTF. Here the CDR3 DNA reads TGTGCCAGCACATGGGGTCAGGACACTAACTATGGCTACACCTTC.

The chain employs TRBV19 and TRBJ1-4; TRBD1 aligns across 11 bases. The ends lost 3 bases at V and 8 bases at J; junction bases unmatched: 8. CDR1 and CDR2 from the germline V gene are LNHDA and SQIVND (reference sequence). This CDR3 is built from 16 residues. The CDR3 region is CASSIKGGTGGEKLFF. The DNA for the CDR3 is TGTGCCAGTAGTATCAAGGGCGGGACAGGGGGAGAAAAACTGTTTTTT.

The chain is built from TRBV28 and TRBJ2-3; TRBD2 aligns across 7 bases. The CDR3 contains 15 residues. J was trimmed by 6 bases and V by 5 bases; bases with no gene match: 11. Germline V gene sequence: CDR1 MDHEN, CDR2 SYDVKM. CDR3 in DNA: TGTGCCAGCAGTACTCTCGGGGGGAGTGGGGATACGCAGTATTTT. This translates into CASSTLGGSGDTQYF.